This TCR beta chain was identified in a study of T cell changes during pregnancy in multiple sclerosis. The method was immunoSEQ multiplex PCR; TCRdb's version includes in-frame clones alone and lacks a portion of them. The sample consists of over 25,000 clones, roughly 90% of them appearing once. CDR1 and CDR2 from the germline V gene are SEHNR and FQNEAQ (reference sequence). V was trimmed by 5 bases and J by 5 bases, leaving 16 bases between them. CDR3 length: 15 residues. The source is a female donor with multiple sclerosis, enrolled in a pregnancy study. The rearrangement links TRBV7-9 to TRBJ2-1; D might be TRBD2 (5 bases). The sample in question was CD8+ T cells from peripheral blood mononuclear cells, obtained in the second trimester of pregnancy. CDR3: CASSQKGAGHNEQFF. CDR3 nucleotide sequence: TGTGCCAGCAGCCAGAAAGGCGCGGGCCACAATGAGCAGTTCTTC.